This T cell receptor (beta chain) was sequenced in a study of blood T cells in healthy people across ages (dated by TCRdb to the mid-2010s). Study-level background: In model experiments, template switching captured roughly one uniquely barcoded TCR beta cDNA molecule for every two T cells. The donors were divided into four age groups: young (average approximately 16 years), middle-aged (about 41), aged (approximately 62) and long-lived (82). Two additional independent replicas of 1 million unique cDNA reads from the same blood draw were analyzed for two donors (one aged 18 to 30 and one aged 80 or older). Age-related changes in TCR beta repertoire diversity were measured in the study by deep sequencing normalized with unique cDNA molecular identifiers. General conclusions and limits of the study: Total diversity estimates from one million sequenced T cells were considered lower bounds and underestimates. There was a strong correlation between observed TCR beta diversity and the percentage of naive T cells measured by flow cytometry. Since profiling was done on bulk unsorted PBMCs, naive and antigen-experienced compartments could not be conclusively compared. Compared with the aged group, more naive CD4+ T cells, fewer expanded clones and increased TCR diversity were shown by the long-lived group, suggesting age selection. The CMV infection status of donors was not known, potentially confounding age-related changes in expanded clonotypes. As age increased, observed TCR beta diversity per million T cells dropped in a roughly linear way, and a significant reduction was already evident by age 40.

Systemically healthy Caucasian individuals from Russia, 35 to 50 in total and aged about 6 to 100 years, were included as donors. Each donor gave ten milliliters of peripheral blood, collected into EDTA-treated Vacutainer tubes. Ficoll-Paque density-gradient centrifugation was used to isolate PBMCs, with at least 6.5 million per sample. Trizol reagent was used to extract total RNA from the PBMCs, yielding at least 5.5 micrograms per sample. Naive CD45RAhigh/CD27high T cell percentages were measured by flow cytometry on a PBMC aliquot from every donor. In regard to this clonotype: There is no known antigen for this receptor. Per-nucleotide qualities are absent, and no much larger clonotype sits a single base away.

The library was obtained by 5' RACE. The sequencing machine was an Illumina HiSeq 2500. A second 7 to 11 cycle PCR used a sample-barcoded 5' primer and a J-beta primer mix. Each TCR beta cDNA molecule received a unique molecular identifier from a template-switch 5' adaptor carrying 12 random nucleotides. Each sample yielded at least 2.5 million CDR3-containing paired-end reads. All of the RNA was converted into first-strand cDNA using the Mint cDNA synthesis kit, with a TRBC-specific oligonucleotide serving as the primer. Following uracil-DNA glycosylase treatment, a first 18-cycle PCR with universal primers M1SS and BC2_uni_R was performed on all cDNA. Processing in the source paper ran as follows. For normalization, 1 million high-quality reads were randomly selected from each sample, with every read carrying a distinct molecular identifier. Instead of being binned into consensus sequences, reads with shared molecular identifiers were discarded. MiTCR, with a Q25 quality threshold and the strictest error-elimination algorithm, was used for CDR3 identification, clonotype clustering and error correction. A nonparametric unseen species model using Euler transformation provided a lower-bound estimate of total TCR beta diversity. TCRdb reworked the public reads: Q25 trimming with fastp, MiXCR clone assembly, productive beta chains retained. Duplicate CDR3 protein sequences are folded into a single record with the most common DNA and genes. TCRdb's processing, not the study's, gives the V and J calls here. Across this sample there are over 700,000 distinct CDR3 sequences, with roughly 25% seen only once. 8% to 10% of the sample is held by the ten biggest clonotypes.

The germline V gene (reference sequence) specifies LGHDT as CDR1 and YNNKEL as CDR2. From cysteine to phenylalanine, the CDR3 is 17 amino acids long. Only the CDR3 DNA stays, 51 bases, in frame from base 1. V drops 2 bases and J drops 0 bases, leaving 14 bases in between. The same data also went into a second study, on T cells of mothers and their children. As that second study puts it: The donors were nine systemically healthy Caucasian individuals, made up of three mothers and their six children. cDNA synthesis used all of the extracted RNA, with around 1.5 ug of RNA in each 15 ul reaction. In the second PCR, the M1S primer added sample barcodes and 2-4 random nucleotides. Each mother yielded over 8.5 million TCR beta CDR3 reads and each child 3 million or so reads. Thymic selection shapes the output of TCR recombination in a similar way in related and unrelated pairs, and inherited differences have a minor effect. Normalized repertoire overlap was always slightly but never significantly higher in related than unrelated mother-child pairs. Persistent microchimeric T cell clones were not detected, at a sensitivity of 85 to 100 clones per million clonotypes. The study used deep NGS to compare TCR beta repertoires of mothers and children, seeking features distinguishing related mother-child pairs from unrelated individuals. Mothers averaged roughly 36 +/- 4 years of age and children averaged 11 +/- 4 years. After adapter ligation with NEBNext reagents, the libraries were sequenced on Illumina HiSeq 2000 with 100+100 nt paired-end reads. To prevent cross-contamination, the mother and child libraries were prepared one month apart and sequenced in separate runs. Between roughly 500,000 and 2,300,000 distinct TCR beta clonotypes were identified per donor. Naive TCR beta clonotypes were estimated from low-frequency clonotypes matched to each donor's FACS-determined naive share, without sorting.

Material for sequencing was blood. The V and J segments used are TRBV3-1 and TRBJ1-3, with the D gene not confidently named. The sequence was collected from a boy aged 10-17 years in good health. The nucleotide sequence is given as TGTGCCAGCAGCCAACTAGCAGGACCGTCCTCTGGAAACACCATATATTTT. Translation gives CASSQLAGPSSGNTIYF.